This TCR beta chain was recovered during a study of human T cells and chemical hapten exposure. For the study at large: Enrolled patients were predominantly female and had alopecia areata, totalis or universalis. Per-sample TCR yield variation was attributed mainly to small pooled library volume differences.

Time point meaning: patch test 1, 2 weeks after DPC sensitization. The treatment denotes: therapeutic diphenylcyclopropenone sensitization with weekly scalp DPC. From germline, CDR1 is MNHNS and CDR2 SASEGT. The CDR3 contains 14 residues. Trimming shortened V by 1 base and J by 9 bases, and 10 bases separated the two germline ends. TCRdb fed the RACE reads into MiXCR, producing one record per CDR3 protein. The sample yields fewer than 200,000 distinct CDR3 sequences, about a fifth seen once. This clonotype was observed a handful of times. Sequencing used whole blood, obtained in connection with sensitization to the hapten diphenylcyclopropenone (DPC). The receptor's source is a woman between 50 and 59 years old with alopecia areata. Some clones in this sample may be carry-over from other donors' samples. V gene TRBV6-1 combines with J gene TRBJ1-6; D not certain. The DNA of the CDR3 is TGTGCCAGCAGTGAAGTAATATTCGGTTCACCCCTCCACTTT. Translation gives CASSEVIFGSPLHF.